A selection of T cell receptor beta chains follows, all from one sample in a study of cytomegalovirus exposure and HLA in healthy donors. Profiled with immunoSEQ multiplex PCR; TCRdb holds only in-frame clones, not every one. The data hold approximately 77,000 clones, with roughly 76% observed a single time. Sequencing used PBMCs. The receptor source for this set is a middle-aged woman in good health and CMV-seronegative. Each CDR3 is given with its conserved first and last residue. Each record gives: clone size, V gene, J gene, D gene, CDR3 DNA, CDR3 protein. The D gene is left open where the match is weak. The size entry is marked missing in some rows and otherwise reads once, few, many or a size class.

NA	TRBV7-9	TRBJ2-1	NA	TGTGCCAGCAGCCCAAGGGGGGGACACTACAATGAGCAGTTCTTC	CASSPRGGHYNEQFF
few	TRBV5-1	TRBJ2-6	TRBD2	TGCGCCAGCAGCCCGGGTTTGCGGGACTATCTCGGCTCTGGGGCCAACGTCCTGACTTTC	CASSPGLRDYLGSGANVLTF
NA	TRBV30	TRBJ1-3	NA	TGTGCCTGGAGTGTTAAAGGAAACACCATATATTTT	CAWSVKGNTIYF
NA	TRBV18	TRBJ2-2	NA	TGTGCCAGCTCACCCAGACTAGGGACGGAGGGCGCCGGGGAGCTGTTTTTT	CASSPRLGTEGAGELFF
NA	TRBV7-8	TRBJ2-7	TRBD1	TGTGCCAGCAGCTTTGGGACAGGGGGGCCCTACGAGCAGTACTTC	CASSFGTGGPYEQYF
once	TRBV7-8	TRBJ1-2	NA	TGTGCCAGCACTAAATCGGACAGAGACTATGGCTACACCTTC	CASTKSDRDYGYTF
few	TRBV7-6	TRBJ2-7	NA	TGTGCCAGCAGCTCAGCCGCTACCTACGAGCAGTACTTC	CASSSAATYEQYF
NA	TRBV5-1	TRBJ1-4	TRBD1	TGCGCCAGCAGCTACGGACAGGGAACTAATGAAAAACTGTTTTTT	CASSYGQGTNEKLFF
NA	TRBV29-1	TRBJ2-2	TRBD2	TGCAGCGCCGGGGAGGGGAGCCTAACCGGGGAGCTGTTTTTT	CSAGEGSLTGELFF
NA	TRBV4-3	TRBJ2-7	TRBD2	TGCGCCAGCAGCCAAGTTTTGCTGACTAGCGGGAGGGCCCCGCTATCACAGTACTTC	CASSQVLLTSGRAPLSQYF
NA	TRBV11-2	TRBJ1-3	TRBD1	TGTGCCAGCAGCCCAGGGGGGTACTCTGGAAACACCATATATTTT	CASSPGGYSGNTIYF
few	TRBV5-1	TRBJ2-3	NA	TGCGCCAGCAGCTTGTTTGCGGGGGCCAACACAGATACGCAGTATTTT	CASSLFAGANTDTQYF
NA	TRBV19	TRBJ1-2	TRBD1	TGTGCCAGTAGTAACCCAGGGACAGGGTATGGCTACACCTTC	CASSNPGTGYGYTF
NA	TRBV13	TRBJ1-1	TRBD1	TGTGCCAGCAGCCTAGAGGGGGCTGGAACTGAAGCTTTCTTT	CASSLEGAGTEAFF
NA	TRBV27	TRBJ2-2	TRBD1	TGTGCCAGCAGACCCGGGACAGGGATCGCCGGGGAGCTGTTTTTT	CASRPGTGIAGELFF
NA	TRBV28	TRBJ1-5	TRBD1	TGTGCCATTAACAGGGGGCTATGGCGCAATCAGCCCCAGCATTTT	CAINRGLWRNQPQHF
NA	TRBV28	TRBJ2-6	TRBD2	TGTGCCAGCGCGCGGGGGGGGGCCAACGTCCTGACTTTC	CASARGGANVLTF
NA	TRBV7-6	TRBJ1-4	TRBD1	TGTGCCAGCAGCCCGGGACAGAACTGGAATGAAAAACTGTTTTTT	CASSPGQNWNEKLFF
NA	TRBV5-1	TRBJ2-7	NA	TGCGCCAGCAGCCGGGACAACTCCTACGAGCAGTACTTC	CASSRDNSYEQYF
NA	TRBV10-2	TRBJ2-1	TRBD2	TGCGCCAGCATTCCGGGGGTTAGCGGGGGGGCCATCAATGAGCAGTTCTTC	CASIPGVSGGAINEQFF
NA	TRBV6-6	TRBJ1-1	NA	TGTGCCAGCTACTGGGCGGGCGGGGGAGCTTTCTTT	CASYWAGGGAFF
NA	TRBV6-9	TRBJ1-5	NA	TGTGCCAGCAGTTATGGGGCAGGCAATAGCAATCAGCCCCAGCATTTT	CASSYGAGNSNQPQHF
few	TRBV28	TRBJ2-7	TRBD2	TGTGCCAGCAGTTTGGCCGGGACTAGCGTTTCCTACGAGCAGTACTTC	CASSLAGTSVSYEQYF
NA	TRBV28	TRBJ1-1	TRBD1	TGTGCCAGCAGCTGGACAGGTTGGATTTTCTTT	CASSWTGWIFF
NA	TRBV5-1	TRBJ2-7	NA	TGCGCCAGCAGCTTGGGTGGGACATCCTCCTACGAGCAGTACTTC	CASSLGGTSSYEQYF
NA	TRBV15	TRBJ1-5	NA	TGTGCCACCAGCAGCAGGGCCCCCAATCAGCCCCAGCATTTT	CATSSRAPNQPQHF
NA	TRBV6-1	TRBJ1-2	NA	TGTGCCAGCAGAGAACTCCGAGGGGGCTATGGCTACACCTTC	CASRELRGGYGYTF
NA	TRBV4-1	TRBJ2-7	TRBD1	TGCGCCAGCAGCCGGGGACAGGGTCCGTTGGGTGAGCAGTACTTC	CASSRGQGPLGEQYF
NA	TRBV14	TRBJ2-6	NA	TGTGCCAGCAGCCAAGAGGAGGGGTGGGCATCTGGGGCCAACGTCCTGACTTTC	CASSQEEGWASGANVLTF
NA	TRBV27	TRBJ2-5	TRBD2	TGTGCCAGCAGTTCTGGACTAGCGGGGGGTCCGGAGACCCAGTACTTC	CASSSGLAGGPETQYF
NA	TRBV7-3	TRBJ2-6	NA	TGTGCCAGCAGCTTAGCCAGGGGAACGTTCTCTGGGGCCAACGTCCTGACTTTC	CASSLARGTFSGANVLTF
NA	TRBV6-5	TRBJ1-2	NA	TGTGCCACCTTACAGGTCTTGGGTGGCTACACCTTC	CATLQVLGGYTF
NA	TRBV5-4	TRBJ2-2	NA	TGTGCCAGCAGCTTGCCAGGAATCACCGGGGAGCTGTTTTTT	CASSLPGITGELFF
NA	TRBV6-6	TRBJ2-5	NA	TGTGCCAGCGGGGACACGATAGAGCGTGAGACCCAGTACTTC	CASGDTIERETQYF
NA	TRBV19	TRBJ1-1	TRBD1	TGTGCCAGTAGTATTAGGACAGGCGACACTGAAGCTTTCTTT	CASSIRTGDTEAFF
few	TRBV6-5	TRBJ2-3	NA	TGTGCCAGCAGCCTCAGGGGAGATACGCAGTATTTT	CASSLRGDTQYF
NA	TRBV19	TRBJ2-5	NA	TGTGCCAGTAGCCTTGGACAGTTCTCCCAAGAGACCCAGTACTTC	CASSLGQFSQETQYF
NA	TRBV19	TRBJ1-1	NA	TGTGCCAGTAGTGTGGACACCGACACTGAAGCTTTCTTT	CASSVDTDTEAFF
NA	TRBV28	TRBJ2-7	TRBD2	TGTGCCAGCAACCCTACCGGGGGTAGCGGGTACTACGAGCAGTACTTC	CASNPTGGSGYYEQYF
NA	TRBV28	TRBJ1-4	NA	TGTGCCAGCAGGACCCAGGGATTCCAAGGGGGAAAACTGTTTTTT	CASRTQGFQGGKLFF